Below, 23 T cell receptor beta chains from the same sample are listed, as sequenced in a study of shared clonotypes between healthy human individuals. Sequenced by immunoSEQ multiplex PCR; TCRdb stores in-frame clones only, minus some. The repertoire holds 900,000 to 1,200,000 clones, with approximately 80% as singletons. The sequencing sample was made of memory CD4+ T cells from PBMCs. Indicated subset: CD45RA-negative fraction. Source of these receptors: a man between 18 and 35 years old in good health. Some clones in this sample may be carry-over from other donors' samples.

The chain joins TRBV20-1 to TRBJ1-2; D is unclear. The CDR3 spans 10 residues. Germline lookup yields CDR1 DFQATT and CDR2 SNEGSKA (reference sequence). This CDR3 reads CSPPLRGYTF. The CDR3 DNA sequence: TGCAGCCCTCCCTTGCGCGGCTACACCTTC.

Comments on this clone: A much larger clonotype is one base distant, so this may be a read error. CDR3 protein: CVSSQEGRSSYNEQFF. CDR3 nucleotide sequence: TGCGTCAGCAGCCAAGAAGGCAGGAGCTCCTACAATGAGCAGTTCTTC. The chain uses TRBV4-1 and TRBJ2-1; no reliable D call. The CDR3 contains 16 residues. CDR1 and CDR2 from the germline V gene are MGHRA and YSYEKL.

The chain couples TRBV29-1 to TRBJ1-2; no firm D call. Germline V gene lookup returns CDR1 SQVTM and CDR2 ANQGSEA. CDR3 length: 13 residues. V was shortened by 3 bases and J by 8 bases, with 16 bases between the two germline ends. The CDR3 region has the DNA TGCAGCGTTGAGAGGGTCCTCCTTAAGGGCTACACCTTC. This translates into CSVERVLLKGYTF.

This clone is a singleton in its sample. This chain uses TRBV6-5 with TRBJ2-3; 7 nucleotides agree with TRBD1. Trimming cost V 4 bases and J 2 bases; bases outside gene matches: 6. The CDR3 has 15 residues. The germline gives CDR1 MNHEY, CDR2 SVGAGI. CDR3 residues: CASSSGTVITDTQYF. CDR3 DNA: TGTGCCAGCAGTTCCGGGACAGTCATCACAGATACGCAGTATTTT.

The chain recombines TRBV20-1 with TRBJ2-1; D is unresolved. This CDR3 contains 11 residues. V was shortened by 3 bases and J by 10 bases, with 10 bases between the two germline ends. Germline CDR1 DFQATT, CDR2 SNEGSKA (reference sequence). The CDR3: CSASKWNEQFF. CDR3 sequence (DNA): TGCAGTGCTAGCAAGTGGAACGAGCAGTTCTTC.

The V call is TRBV28, the J call TRBJ1-3, with a weak D call TRBD1 (5 bases). Germline V CDR1 and CDR2: MDHEN, SYDVKM. With 5 bases removed from V and 0 bases from J, the gap between germline ends came to 14 bases. The CDR3 contains 16 residues. The CDR3 sequence is CASSVMGRTSGNTIYF. The CDR3 coding sequence is TGTGCCAGCAGTGTTATGGGACGGACCTCTGGAAACACCATATATTTT.

The gene calls are TRBV4-2 and TRBJ2-7; 11 bases line up with TRBD2. The CDR3 spans 16 residues. Looked up from germline, CDR1 is LGHNA and CDR2 is YNFKEQ. The V segment lost 5 bases and the J segment 1 base; nucleotides outside the gene matches: 7. In nucleotides, the CDR3 is TGTGCCAGCAGCGCTCAGGCTAGCGGGAGGTCCTACGAGCAGTACTTC. Translated: CASSAQASGRSYEQYF.

The gene calls are TRBV7-2 and TRBJ2-7; D is undetermined. The CDR3 extends over 14 amino acids. Trimming removed 5 bases from V and 0 bases from J, with 11 bases in between. Per germline, CDR1 SGHTA and CDR2 FQGNSA. CDR3 region: CASSPQPSSYEQYF. CDR3 coding DNA: TGTGCCAGCAGCCCACAACCCAGCTCCTACGAGCAGTACTTC.

This chain connects TRBV7-9 to TRBJ1-1; 11 nucleotides align to TRBD1. CDR1 is SEHNR and CDR2 is FQNEAQ in the germline V gene (reference sequence). V shed 2 bases, J shed 4 bases, and the junction held 9 bases outside the gene matches. The CDR3 contains 17 residues. The CDR3 here is CASSLSIGTGGVTEAFF. In DNA, the CDR3 is TGTGCCAGCAGCTTATCCATTGGGACAGGGGGTGTCACTGAAGCTTTCTTT.

The chain links TRBV5-1 to TRBJ1-1; no firm D call. CDR3 length: 14 residues. V was trimmed by 3 bases and J by 3 bases, leaving 12 bases between them. The V gene's germline CDR1 is SGHRS and CDR2 YFSETQ. CDR3 sequence: CASSSVGFDTEAFF. As DNA, the CDR3 is TGCGCCAGCAGCTCGGTCGGATTTGACACTGAAGCTTTCTTT.

This clone has just one count. This chain connects TRBV9 to TRBJ2-2, with 7 nucleotides matching TRBD2. Germline lookup yields CDR1 SGDLS and CDR2 YYNGEE. The J segment lost 1 base and the V segment lost 2 bases, leaving 5 bases of the junction unmatched. This CDR3 has 16 residues. The CDR3, as DNA: TGTGCCAGCAGCGTTGATGGACTAGAGAACACCGGGGAGCTGTTTTTT. Translated: CASSVDGLENTGELFF.

The chain joins TRBV5-4 to TRBJ2-1; D may match TRBD1 or TRBD2 (7 bases each). Germline V gives CDR1 SGHNT, CDR2 YYREEE (reference sequence). This CDR3 contains 14 residues. V was clipped by 4 bases and J by 8 bases, with 16 bases between them. The CDR3 sequence is CASSERQGGHEQFF. CDR3 in DNA: TGTGCCAGCAGCGAAAGACAGGGAGGGCATGAGCAGTTCTTC. Full variable domain (rest looked up from reference TRBV5-4 and TRBJ2-1): ETGVTQSPTHLIKTRGQQVTLRCSSQSGHNTVSWYQQALGQGPQFIFQYYREEENGRGNFPPRFSGLQFPNYSSELNVNALELDDSALYLCASSERQGGHEQFFGPGTRLTVL.

J is TRBJ2-7 and V is TRBV19, with 12 bases aligning to TRBD2. The ends lost 3 bases at V and 1 base at J; junction bases unmatched: 1. The germline V gene has CDR1 LNHDA and CDR2 SQIVND (reference sequence). The CDR3 runs 15 residues. The CDR3, as DNA: TGTGCCAGTAGTATGACTAGCGGGGGATCCTACGAGCAGTACTTC. The encoded protein is CASSMTSGGSYEQYF.

The chain joins TRBV7-8 to TRBJ2-5, with D possibly being TRBD1 or TRBD2 (5 bases each). Germline V CDR1 and CDR2: SGHVS, FQNEAQ. Trimming stripped 5 bases from V and 5 bases from J, with 15 bases between. The CDR3 covers 14 residues. CDR3 region: CASSPLRGSETQYF. The CDR3 DNA reads as TGTGCCAGCAGCCCCCTCCGGGGCAGCGAGACCCAGTACTTC.

The V gene is TRBV11-2, the J gene TRBJ2-1; 11 bases match TRBD2. Germline V gene sequence: CDR1 SGHAT, CDR2 FQNNGV. This CDR3 comprises 13 residues. V trimming: 5 bases; J trimming: 14 bases; junction bases outside the gene matches: 8. CDR3 in DNA: TGTGCCAGCAGCGAAGTAGCGGGAGGGCCGGAGTTCTTC. Its translation: CASSEVAGGPEFF.

The genes are TRBV5-1 and TRBJ2-7; TRBD1 matches at 8 bases. Trimming took 4 bases from V and 6 from J; bases not matched to a gene: 6. The CDR3 runs to 13 residues. Germline V gene lookup returns CDR1 SGHRS and CDR2 YFSETQ. CDR3 nucleotides: TGCGCCAGCAGCCCTAGGACAGGGCGCGAGCAGTACTTC. It encodes CASSPRTGREQYF.

CDR3 residues: CASRPGHPPDEQFF. The CDR3 DNA reads TGTGCCAGTAGGCCGGGACACCCGCCTGATGAGCAGTTCTTC. The rearrangement joins TRBV19 to TRBJ2-1, with D possibly being TRBD1 (6 bases). V lost 6 bases to trimming and J lost 8 bases, with 17 bases between them. CDR3 length equals 14 residues. CDR1 and CDR2 (germline): LNHDA, SQIVND (reference sequence).

This clone was recorded many times. In the same sample, other DNA sequences code for this CDR3. The V and J genes are TRBV30 and TRBJ2-4; D unclear. This CDR3 is 13 amino acids long. V was cut by 0 bases and J by 6 bases, with 9 bases left in between. The V gene's germline CDR1 is GTSNPN and CDR2 SVGIG (reference sequence). For the CDR3, the DNA is TGTGCCTGGAGTGTGAACGGGCGAAACATTCAGTACTTC. Translated, it gives CAWSVNGRNIQYF. The complete variable domain, with remaining parts taken from reference TRBV30 and TRBJ2-4, reads SQTIHQWPATLVQPVGSPLSLECTVEGTSNPNLYWYRQAAGRGLQLLFYSVGIGQISSEVPQNLSASRPQDRQFILSSKKLLLSDSGFYLCAWSVNGRNIQYFGAGTRLSVL.

The chain recombines TRBV18 with TRBJ2-1; D tentatively reads TRBD1 or TRBD2 (5 bases each). The CDR3 sequence is 17 residues long. Per the germline V gene, CDR1 is KGHSH and CDR2 is LQKENI. The germline V and J ends were trimmed by 5 bases and 8 bases, with 25 bases remaining between them. In DNA form, the CDR3 reads TGTGCCAGCTCAGGACAATCAGGGATTAAGGTGGAGGATGAGCAGTTCTTC. Protein sequence: CASSGQSGIKVEDEQFF.

This clone was detected only a few times. The V and J genes are TRBV6-1 and TRBJ1-2; D remains unclear. CDR3 length equals 13 residues. CDR1 is MNHNS and CDR2 is SASEGT in the germline V gene. V lost 1 base and J lost 7, with 10 bases in between. The CDR3 sequence: CASSEEGGVGYTF. CDR3 DNA: TGTGCCAGCAGTGAAGAGGGTGGGGTTGGCTACACCTTC.

V usage is TRBV27 and J usage is TRBJ1-1; 7 bases are a match to TRBD1. CDR1 and CDR2 from the germline V gene are MNHEY and SMNVEV (reference sequence). The CDR3 runs to 14 residues. Trimming took 4 bases from V and 1 from J; bases not matched to a gene: 3. CDR3 nucleotide sequence: TGTGCCAGCAGTTCGGGACAGACGAACACTGAAGCTTTCTTT. Amino acids: CASSSGQTNTEAFF.

The chain is built from TRBV28 and TRBJ2-3; 16 bases match TRBD2. Germline V gives CDR1 MDHEN, CDR2 SYDVKM. There are 19 residues in the CDR3. V was pared by 10 bases and J by 3 bases, with 16 bases of the junction left unmatched. CDR3 sequence (DNA): TGTGCCATCGAACATGCCCCGGGACTAGCGGGAGGGCAGACAGATACGCAGTATTTT. Its protein is CAIEHAPGLAGGQTDTQYF.

This clone was detected only once. Other DNA variants within this sample encode the same CDR3. The chain recombines TRBV20-1 with TRBJ1-2; D remains unclear. Looked up from germline, CDR1 is DFQATT and CDR2 is SNEGSKA (reference sequence). The CDR3 is 9 residues long. Trimming took off 2 bases at V and 8 bases at J, with 3 bases between the two ends. CDR3 DNA sequence: TGCAGTGCTAGATCCGGCTACACCTTC. Residues: CSARSGYTF.